The 32 T cell receptor beta chains given below trace back to one sample, sequenced in a study of blood T cell repertoires in COVID-19. Produced via immunoSEQ multiplex PCR; TCRdb's table is partial and in-frame only. The table has under 300,000 clones, 88% seen once. The specimen sequenced was PBMCs or T cells enriched from blood (not recorded which). The receptor set was obtained from a middle-aged woman with acute COVID-19.

In DNA form, the CDR3 reads TGTGCCAGTAGCGTCTCCACTAGCGGCCCCTACGAGCAGTACTTC. Its protein product is CASSVSTSGPYEQYF. This chain connects TRBV19 to TRBJ2-7, with 8 bases matching TRBD2. The V and J ends lost 6 bases and 2 bases, in that order; junction bases with no gene match: 9. CDR3 length: 15 residues. The germline V gene has CDR1 LNHDA and CDR2 SQIVND (reference sequence). Supplemented by reference TRBV19 and TRBJ2-7, the full variable domain reads DGGITQSPKYLFRKEGQNVTLSCEQNLNHDAMYWYRQDPGQGLRLIYYSQIVNDFQKGDIAEGYSVSREKKESFPLTVTSAQKNPTAFYLCASSVSTSGPYEQYFGPGTRLTVT.

This chain uses TRBV18 with TRBJ1-1, with D possibly matching TRBD1 (6 bases). The germline gives CDR1 KGHSH, CDR2 LQKENI. Trimming stripped 4 bases from V and 1 base from J, with 13 bases between. The CDR3 spans 15 residues. The CDR3 reads CASSLGQTPNTEAFF. The CDR3 bases are TGTGCCAGCTCACTTGGACAGACCCCGAACACTGAAGCTTTCTTT.

The CDR3 DNA reads as TGTGCCAGCAGCGTAGCTACTAGCCCCACAGATACGCAGTATTTT. Protein product: CASSVATSPTDTQYF. The chain joins TRBV9 to TRBJ2-3, with D perhaps matching TRBD2 (6 bases). V was clipped by 0 bases and J by 2 bases, with 10 bases between them. The CDR3 runs 15 residues. Germline CDR1 and CDR2: SGDLS and YYNGEE.

The V and J genes are TRBV9 and TRBJ2-5; 9 bases align to TRBD1. From germline, CDR1 is SGDLS and CDR2 YYNGEE. The length of the CDR3 is 15 residues. The V gene end was trimmed by 3 bases and the J gene end by 5 bases; junction bases not matched to a gene: 8. This CDR3 reads CASSDGTGIWETQYF. The CDR3 DNA reads TGTGCCAGCAGCGACGGGACAGGGATATGGGAGACCCAGTACTTC.

The rearrangement links TRBV7-9 to TRBJ2-5, with D possibly matching TRBD1 (5 bases). This CDR3 comprises 15 residues. V was cut by 5 bases and J by 2 bases, with 15 bases left in between. Germline V CDR1 and CDR2: SEHNR, FQNEAQ (reference sequence). CDR3 coding DNA: TGTGCCAGCAGCATGGCGGCAGGGCGACAAGAGACCCAGTACTTC. Residues: CASSMAAGRQETQYF.

The chain recombines TRBV6-2 or TRBV6-3 with TRBJ1-6; D unclear. V lost 4 bases to trimming and J lost 7 bases, with 11 bases between them. From germline, CDR1 is MNHEY and CDR2 SVGEGT. The CDR3 runs 14 residues. CDR3: CASSFRDTNSPLHF. Written as DNA, the CDR3 is TGTGCCAGCAGTTTCCGAGACACGAATTCACCCCTCCACTTT.

The chain recombines TRBV30 with TRBJ2-2, with D maybe TRBD1 (6 bases). Germline CDR1 and CDR2: GTSNPN and SVGIG (reference sequence). The CDR3 covers 12 residues. The V end lost 6 bases, the J end lost 5 bases, and 10 bases lay between the germline ends. In DNA, the CDR3 is TGTGCCTGCTTAAGGGGGACCGGGGAGCTGTTTTTT. Translation gives CACLRGTGELFF.

This clone has at least ten counts. The chain recombines TRBV3-1 (or the pseudogene TRBV3-2) with TRBJ1-2; 9 bases map to TRBD1. Germline CDR1 LGHDT, CDR2 YNNKEL (reference sequence). The CDR3 loop spans 15 amino acids. V gave up 1 base and J gave up 10 bases; unmatched junction bases: 10. CDR3 loop: CASSQVATGGASYTF. DNA for the CDR3: TGTGCCAGCAGCCAAGTCGCCACAGGGGGCGCTTCCTACACCTTC.

In its sample, this clone was seen a few times. The chain combines TRBV4-3 with TRBJ1-1, with D maybe TRBD1 (5 bases). The V gene lost 0 bases and the J gene lost 1 base, with 9 bases spanning the gap. The germline V gene has CDR1 LGHNA and CDR2 YSLEER. The CDR3 runs to 15 residues. As DNA, the CDR3 is TGCGCCAGCAGCCAAGATTGGCAGGGGAACACTGAAGCTTTCTTT. This translates into CASSQDWQGNTEAFF.

The chain carries TRBV2 and TRBJ2-1, with 12 bases that match TRBD2. With V trimmed by 4 bases and J by 9 bases, 7 bases remained unmatched. In germline, CDR1 is SNHLY, CDR2 FYNNEI. This CDR3 comprises 15 residues. The DNA for the CDR3 is TGTGCCAGCAGTGGGAGGACTAGCGGGGACGGTGAGCAGTTCTTC. Amino acid sequence: CASSGRTSGDGEQFF. Complete variable domain (other parts from reference TRBV2 and TRBJ2-1): EPEVTQTPSHQVTQMGQEVILRCVPISNHLYFYWYRQILGQKVEFLVSFYNNEISEKSEIFDDQFSVERPDGSNFTLKIRSTKLEDSAMYFCASSGRTSGDGEQFFGPGTRLTVL.

The J gene is TRBJ2-5, the V gene TRBV15; perhaps TRBD2 as D (7 bases). Trimming took off 5 bases at V and 5 bases at J, with 15 bases between the two ends. Germline assignment: CDR1 LNHNV and CDR2 YYDKDF (reference sequence). The CDR3 contains 14 residues. The CDR3 bases are TGTGCCACCAGCTTGCAGGGGAGGGTGGAGACCCAGTACTTC. It is translated as CATSLQGRVETQYF. Full variable domain (remainder filled in from reference TRBV15 and TRBJ2-5): DAMVIQNPRYQVTQFGKPVTLSCSQTLNHNVMYWYQQKSSQAPKLLFHYYDKDFNNEADTPDNFQSRRPNTSFCFLDIRSPGLGDTAMYLCATSLQGRVETQYFGPGTRLLVL.

This sequence joins TRBV2 and TRBJ2-4; 10 bases fit TRBD2. After removal of 8 bases from V and 1 base from J, the junction contained 5 bases not matched to a gene. Germline CDR1 and CDR2: SNHLY and FYNNEI. CDR3 length: 15 residues. The CDR3 DNA reads as TGTGCCAGCCGAGCGGGAGGGGGGGCCAAAAACATTCAGTACTTC. Its translation: CASRAGGGAKNIQYF.

V gene TRBV11-3 combines with J gene TRBJ2-7; weak D call: TRBD1 (7 bases). Deletions cut 5 bases from V and 2 bases from J, with 19 bases between. The germline V gene encodes CDR1 SGHNT and CDR2 YENEEA. There are 16 residues in the CDR3. In DNA, the CDR3 is TGTGCCAGCAGCGCGCGGGGACAGAAAGGGACCTACGAGCAGTACGTC. It encodes CASSARGQKGTYEQYV.

This chain uses TRBV27 with TRBJ1-2; 10 positions match TRBD1. This CDR3 region has 14 residues. After removal of 6 bases from V and 7 bases from J, the junction contained 8 bases not matched to a gene. The germline gives CDR1 MNHEY, CDR2 SMNVEV (reference sequence). CDR3 in amino acids: CASSSTGGVSGYTF. CDR3 DNA sequence: TGTGCCAGCAGCTCGACAGGGGGCGTGTCTGGCTACACCTTC.

This rearrangement joins TRBV6-5 to TRBJ1-3, with D unclear. V was cut by 5 bases and J by 2 bases, with 13 bases left in between. Germline V gene data show CDR1 as MNHEY and CDR2 as SVGAGI. This CDR3 spans 15 amino acids. CDR3 bases: TGTGCCAGCAGTAAAAACAGCTTGGCTGGAAACACCATATATTTT. Its protein product is CASSKNSLAGNTIYF.

The rearrangement joins TRBV6-2 or TRBV6-3 to TRBJ1-1, with no clear D. Germline assignment: CDR1 MNHEY and CDR2 SVGEGT. V shed 4 bases and J shed 1 base, with 7 bases lying between them. The CDR3 is 13 residues long. CDR3 amino acids: CASSLTENTEAFF. In nucleotides, the CDR3 is TGTGCCAGCAGTTTAACAGAGAACACTGAAGCTTTCTTT.

V and J are TRBV30 and TRBJ1-1; the match to TRBD1 covers 7 bases. Per the germline V gene, CDR1 is GTSNPN and CDR2 is SVGIG (reference sequence). The CDR3 length is 13 residues. The V gene end was trimmed by 3 bases and the J gene end by 10 bases; junction bases not matched to a gene: 11. The CDR3 DNA reads as TGTGCCTGGAGCCGGGGTGGGGCAGGGGGAGCTTTCTTT. It translates to CAWSRGGAGGAFF.

V is TRBV19 and J is TRBJ2-2; 7 bases match TRBD1. Germline loops: CDR1 LNHDA, CDR2 SQIVND (reference sequence). Germline trimming cut 6 bases from V and 4 bases from J; bases unmatched to any gene: 8. The CDR3 sequence is 15 residues long. As DNA, the CDR3 is TGTGCCAGTAGCCCAAGCCACAGGGGCACCGGGGAGCTGTTTTTT. It is translated as CASSPSHRGTGELFF.

This rearrangement joins TRBV19 to TRBJ1-2; 7 bases fit TRBD1. The CDR3 runs to 15 residues. The germline V gene has CDR1 LNHDA and CDR2 SQIVND (reference sequence). Trimming at V came to 5 bases and at J to 3 bases, leaving 9 bases not matched to a gene. In nucleotides, the CDR3 is TGTGCCAGTAGTCTGGATGAGACAGGGTACTATGGCTACACCTTC. The encoded protein is CASSLDETGYYGYTF.

The chain couples TRBV6-2 or TRBV6-3 to TRBJ2-7, with a tentative D call TRBD2 (5 bases). The CDR3 has 15 residues. Germline CDR1 and CDR2: MNHEY and SVGEGT. The germline V and J ends were trimmed by 7 bases and 4 bases, with 20 bases remaining between them. The CDR3 loop reads CASTPRVAPDYEQYV. CDR3 sequence (DNA): TGTGCCAGCACCCCGAGGGTGGCACCCGATTACGAGCAGTACGTC.

The chain combines TRBV19 with TRBJ1-2; perhaps TRBD1 as D (5 bases). Looked up from germline, CDR1 is LNHDA and CDR2 is SQIVND (reference sequence). This CDR3 has 14 residues. The V end was cut by 10 bases, the J end by 1 base, with 16 bases between. CDR3 loop: CATSREGFNYGYTF. Here the CDR3 DNA reads TGTGCCACTTCCAGGGAGGGCTTTAACTATGGCTACACCTTC.

The chain has TRBV6-1 and TRBJ1-1, with D possibly being TRBD1 (6 bases). The CDR3 totals 17 residues. V lost 3 bases to trimming and J lost 1 base, with 18 bases between them. CDR1 and CDR2 from the germline V gene are MNHNS and SASEGT. CDR3 amino acids: CASSDPSRGLGNTEAFF. CDR3 in DNA: TGTGCCAGCAGTGACCCCTCCAGGGGATTAGGGAACACTGAAGCTTTCTTT.

The chain joins TRBV7-9 to TRBJ1-4, with 8 bases fitting TRBD1. Germline assignment: CDR1 SEHNR and CDR2 FQNEAQ (reference sequence). Unmatched junction bases numbered 11, after V lost 4 bases and J lost 7 bases. This CDR3 has 16 amino acids. CDR3 in DNA: TGTGCCAGCAGCTCCGGGGGACAGGCCTTTGGTGAAAAACTGTTTTTT. Protein sequence: CASSSGGQAFGEKLFF.

CDR3 sequence (DNA): TGTGCCAGCAGTGAAGGCGGTAGAGCCAGCTCTGGAAACACCATATATTTT. This gives the protein CASSEGGRASSGNTIYF. This chain uses TRBV2 with TRBJ1-3, with D unresolved. Trimming stripped 1 base from V and 0 bases from J, with 13 bases between. The length of the CDR3 is 17 residues. Germline V gives CDR1 SNHLY, CDR2 FYNNEI.

V is TRBV2 and J is TRBJ1-1; D uncertain. CDR3 length equals 13 residues. Germline V gene data show CDR1 as SNHLY and CDR2 as FYNNEI. Trimming removed 8 bases from V and 5 bases from J, with 15 bases in between. The CDR3 is CASRTGSGTEAFF. The CDR3 coding sequence is TGTGCCAGCCGAACCGGGAGCGGAACTGAAGCTTTCTTT.

The V gene is TRBV5-1, the J gene TRBJ2-3; TRBD2 matches at 11 bases. The CDR3 is 16 residues long. The junction had 7 bases not matched to a gene; V was cut back by 2 bases and J by 5 bases. From germline, CDR1 is SGHRS and CDR2 YFSETQ. In DNA form, the CDR3 reads TGCGCCAGCAGCTTCGTTAGCGGGGGGGCAGGAGATACGCAGTATTTT. It yields the protein CASSFVSGGAGDTQYF.

This chain connects TRBV5-4 to TRBJ2-1; 7 nucleotides match TRBD1. Looked up from germline, CDR1 is SGHNT and CDR2 is YYREEE (reference sequence). CDR3 length: 14 residues. The V gene end was trimmed by 5 bases and the J gene end by 8 bases; junction bases not matched to a gene: 10. The CDR3 loop is CASRTQTGNDEQFF. The CDR3 DNA sequence: TGTGCCAGCAGAACGCAGACAGGGAACGATGAGCAGTTCTTC.

This clone occurred a few times. This chain links TRBV7-9 with TRBJ1-2; D gene uncertain. The V gene lost 5 bases and the J gene lost 8 bases, with 12 bases spanning the gap. Germline CDR1 reads SEHNR; CDR2 reads FQNEAQ (reference sequence). CDR3 length: 12 amino acids. The CDR3 sequence is CASSEGPAGYTF. The CDR3 region has the DNA TGTGCCAGCAGCGAGGGCCCGGCAGGCTACACCTTC.

The V and J genes are TRBV7-7 and TRBJ2-2, with 9 nucleotides matching TRBD2. With V trimmed by 1 base and J by 1 base, 1 base remained unmatched. The CDR3 runs 16 residues. Germline V lookup: CDR1 SSHAT, CDR2 FNYEAQ (reference sequence). CDR3 protein: CASSLVAGENTGELFF. In DNA, the CDR3 is TGTGCCAGCAGCTTAGTAGCGGGGGAGAACACCGGGGAGCTGTTTTTT.

This rearrangement joins TRBV6-2 or TRBV6-3 to TRBJ1-1; tentatively, D is TRBD1 (5 bases). The CDR3 runs to 13 residues. Deletions cut 5 bases from V and 11 bases from J, with 18 bases between. The germline V gene encodes CDR1 MNHEY and CDR2 SVGEGT. The CDR3 DNA is TGTGCCAGCAGTCTCATGAGGAGGGACCCGGCTTTCTTT. Amino acids: CASSLMRRDPAFF.

This clone came up a few times. This rearrangement joins TRBV3-1 (or the pseudogene TRBV3-2) to TRBJ1-1, with 10 bases that match TRBD1. Germline CDR1 reads LGHDT; CDR2 reads YNNKEL (reference sequence). The CDR3 loop spans 13 amino acids. V dropped 6 bases and J dropped 5; count of bases not matched to a gene: 3. CDR3 sequence (DNA): TGTGCCAGCAGTCCGGACAGGGGGACTGAAGCTTTCTTT. Encoded protein: CASSPDRGTEAFF.

The chain carries TRBV5-4 and TRBJ2-5, with 10 bases matching TRBD2. CDR1 is SGHNT, CDR2 YYREEE, per germline (reference sequence). The V gene end was trimmed by 2 bases and the J gene end by 4 bases; junction bases not matched to a gene: 5. The CDR3 contains 15 residues. CDR3 sequence reads: CASSLPLAGVETQYF. CDR3 nucleotides: TGTGCCAGCAGCTTACCTCTAGCGGGGGTAGAGACCCAGTACTTC.